The 22 T cell receptor beta chains presented below share a single source sample, sequenced in a study of T cells after yellow fever vaccination. TCRdb reanalysed the 5' RACE reads using MiXCR and keeps one entry per CDR3 protein. Here the sample spans over 200,000 distinct CDR3 sequences, 6% to 8% being singletons. The specimen comprised CD4+ T cells sorted from PBMCs, sampled on the day of the yellow fever booster vaccination. The receptors originated from a man aged 25-45 years who received the YFV17D yellow fever vaccine.

The table lists this clonotype with many counts. The rearrangement joins TRBV11-3 to TRBJ2-5, with D unclear. Germline V gene data show CDR1 as SGHNT and CDR2 as YENEEA. V was pared by 2 bases and J by 1 base, with 5 bases between. There are 13 residues in the CDR3. The CDR3 DNA follows: TGTGCCAGCAGCTTAAACCCCCAAGAGACCCAGTACTTC. Protein sequence: CASSLNPQETQYF.

This clonotype was seen many times. The chain links TRBV20-1 to TRBJ2-5; TRBD2 matches 9 bases. The CDR3 length is 16 residues. The trim removed 5 bases at V and 3 bases at J, leaving 13 bases unmatched. CDR1 and CDR2 from the germline V gene are DFQATT and SNEGSKA (reference sequence). The CDR3 loop is CSALKAAGGREETQYF. CDR3 nucleotides: TGCAGTGCTCTTAAGGCGGCGGGAGGGCGGGAAGAGACCCAGTACTTC.

Many counts were recorded for this clonotype. This sequence joins TRBV29-1 and TRBJ2-3; a possible D gene is TRBD1 (5 bases). CDR1 and CDR2 (germline): SQVTM, ANQGSEA. This CDR3 is 13 amino acids long. The V end was cut by 4 bases, the J end by 2 bases, with 10 bases between. The CDR3 nucleotides read TGCAGCGTTGTCACAGGTACCACAGATACGCAGTATTTT. Protein sequence: CSVVTGTTDTQYF.

This clonotype was counted only a few times. The chain employs TRBV20-1 and TRBJ2-7, with a possible D match to TRBD2 (6 bases). Trimming cost V 3 bases and J 6 bases, with 18 bases left between them. The germline V gene encodes CDR1 DFQATT and CDR2 SNEGSKA (reference sequence). The CDR3 spans 14 residues. The CDR3 region has the DNA TGCAGTGCTAGGGAGGGGATGCTAGTAGGCGAGCAGTACTTC. Encoded protein: CSAREGMLVGEQYF.

This clonotype was recorded many times. The V gene is TRBV6-5, the J gene TRBJ2-1; TRBD2 aligns across 11 bases. CDR3 size: 15 residues. Germline V gene sequence: CDR1 MNHEY, CDR2 SVGAGI. The V and J ends lost 2 bases and 10 bases, in that order; junction bases with no gene match: 7. CDR3 sequence: CASSYASGGRAEQFF. DNA for the CDR3: TGTGCCAGCAGTTACGCTAGCGGGGGGCGTGCGGAGCAGTTCTTC.

The CDR3 coding sequence is TGTGCCAGCAGCACAGGACTAGCGGGGAGGATGGAGACCCAGTACTTC. It specifies CASSTGLAGRMETQYF. J is TRBJ2-5 and V is TRBV7-9, with 12 bases matching TRBD2. V lost 5 bases, J lost 5 bases, and 9 bases stayed unmatched. CDR1 is SEHNR and CDR2 is FQNEAQ in the germline V gene (reference sequence). The CDR3 runs to 16 residues.

The gene calls are TRBV2 and TRBJ1-5; the D gene is possibly TRBD1 (5 bases). CDR1 SNHLY and CDR2 FYNNEI come from the germline V gene. V was cut by 6 bases and J by 1 base, with 13 bases left in between. CDR3 length equals 15 residues. The CDR3 here is CASRRDRPSNQPQHF. The CDR3 coding sequence is TGTGCCAGCAGGCGGGACCGACCGAGCAATCAGCCCCAGCATTTT.

This clonotype was picked up a small number of times. The chain uses TRBV5-4 and TRBJ2-1, with D possibly TRBD2 on 5 matching bases. CDR3 size: 16 residues. Germline V gene data show CDR1 as SGHNT and CDR2 as YYREEE (reference sequence). Trimming removed 3 bases from V and 8 bases from J, with 21 bases in between. The CDR3 sequence: CASSSPAGGSQDEQFF. CDR3 sequence (DNA): TGTGCCAGCAGCTCCCCCGCTGGTGGGAGTCAGGATGAGCAGTTCTTC.

This sequence joins TRBV15 and TRBJ2-3, with D possibly TRBD1 on 6 matching bases. The length of the CDR3 is 15 residues. Trimming took off 5 bases at V and 1 base at J, with 13 bases between the two ends. Germline V gene sequence: CDR1 LNHNV, CDR2 YYDKDF (reference sequence). CDR3 sequence reads: CATSADRLGTDTQYF. Here the CDR3 DNA reads TGTGCCACCAGCGCTGACAGGTTAGGCACAGATACGCAGTATTTT.

The rearrangement uses TRBV7-8 and TRBJ2-1; the match to TRBD2 covers 8 bases. The CDR3 totals 15 residues. Germline lookup yields CDR1 SGHVS and CDR2 FQNEAQ. With 5 bases clipped from V and 9 bases from J, the junction kept 12 bases outside the gene matches. CDR3 residues: CASSLPGLEVFEQFF. The CDR3 DNA follows: TGTGCCAGCAGCCTTCCGGGACTAGAAGTTTTTGAGCAGTTCTTC.

The chain recombines TRBV7-8 with TRBJ2-1, with D perhaps given as TRBD1 or TRBD2 (5 bases each). The CDR3 runs 15 residues. Germline loops: CDR1 SGHVS, CDR2 FQNEAQ. Trimming removed 1 base from V and 4 bases from J, with 11 bases in between. CDR3 in DNA: TGTGCCAGCAGCTTAGGGGGGTCAGTTTACAATGAGCAGTTCTTC. Protein product: CASSLGGSVYNEQFF.

J is TRBJ2-7 and V is TRBV6-1, with 9 bases aligning to TRBD1. J was trimmed by 9 bases and V by 5 bases; bases with no gene match: 11. Germline CDR1 and CDR2: MNHNS and SASEGT. The length of the CDR3 is 14 residues. This CDR3 is CASSPGQGIRGQYF. The CDR3 DNA reads as TGTGCCAGCAGTCCCGGACAGGGGATTCGGGGGCAGTACTTC.

This clonotype was seen more than once but under ten times. CDR3 coding DNA: TGCGCCAGCAGCCAAGATTGGGACGGAAAACTGTTTTTT. It codes for CASSQDWDGKLFF. V gene TRBV4-3 combines with J gene TRBJ1-4; possibly TRBD1 for D (5 bases). CDR3 length equals 13 residues. The V end lost 0 bases, the J end lost 10 bases, and 9 bases lay between the germline ends. Germline V gives CDR1 LGHNA, CDR2 YSLEER.

This clonotype was picked up a small number of times. This sequence joins TRBV20-1 and TRBJ2-7, with D tentatively TRBD1 or TRBD2 (5 bases each). Trimming took 5 bases from V and 2 from J, leaving 13 bases between them. CDR1 and CDR2 from the germline V gene are DFQATT and SNEGSKA (reference sequence). This CDR3 spans 13 amino acids. The CDR3 DNA sequence: TGCAGTGCTCTCCCAGGGACCCCCTACGAGCAGTACTTC. Encoded protein: CSALPGTPYEQYF.

This clonotype has a handful of counts. The chain uses TRBV12-3 or TRBV12-4 and TRBJ1-5; D is undetermined. The CDR3 contains 14 residues. Deletions cut 5 bases from V and 2 bases from J, with 10 bases between. Here the CDR3 reads CASSPSGGNQPQHF. The CDR3 DNA follows: TGTGCCAGCAGTCCCTCCGGGGGCAATCAGCCCCAGCATTTT.

This clonotype has a count of ten or more. The V call is TRBV20-1, the J call TRBJ2-1; D gene ambiguous. This CDR3 comprises 14 residues. Looked up from germline, CDR1 is DFQATT and CDR2 is SNEGSKA (reference sequence). The DNA for the CDR3 is TGCAGAGCCGATAAGGCAGCAGGTGACAATGAGCAGTTCTTC. Protein: CRADKAAGDNEQFF.

This clonotype appeared many times. The chain couples TRBV21-1 to TRBJ2-7. TRBV21-1 is annotated as a pseudogene. The CDR3 totals 11 residues. In DNA form, the CDR3 reads TGTGCCAGCACCAGCTCCTACGAGCAGTACTTC. Protein: CASTSSYEQYF.

This clonotype has a handful of counts. V is TRBV9 and J is TRBJ2-1; D uncertain. Germline CDR1 SGDLS, CDR2 YYNGEE. The CDR3 is made up of 16 amino acids. V lost 0 bases and J lost 0, with 10 bases in between. This CDR3 reads CASSVDSRPSYNEQFF. The CDR3 nucleotides read TGTGCCAGCAGCGTAGATTCCAGGCCCTCCTACAATGAGCAGTTCTTC.

The chain is built from TRBV7-2 and TRBJ1-6; no clear D gene. V lost 2 bases and J 6 bases, leaving 8 bases between the germline ends. This CDR3 has 14 residues. Germline V CDR1 and CDR2: SGHTA, FQGNSA. CDR3 region: CASSLQGRNSPLHF. CDR3 in DNA: TGTGCCAGCAGCTTACAAGGCCGTAATTCACCCCTCCACTTT.

This clonotype came up a few times. The CDR3 DNA follows: TGTGCCAGCTTTAACTCTGGGGCCAACGTCCTGACTTTC. Protein product: CASFNSGANVLTF. The chain has TRBV12-3 or TRBV12-4 and TRBJ2-6, with unresolved D. V lost 8 bases and J lost 0, with 5 bases in between. The CDR3 spans 13 residues.

This clonotype was observed many times. This chain uses TRBV12-3 or TRBV12-4 with TRBJ2-2; D gene unclear. The CDR3 totals 13 residues. V gave up 3 bases and J gave up 6 bases, with 8 bases separating them. In nucleotides, the CDR3 is TGTGCCAGCAGTTTGGACCGGGCCGGGGAGCTGTTTTTT. As protein: CASSLDRAGELFF.

At least ten counts were recorded for this clonotype. The chain recombines TRBV29-1 with TRBJ2-1, with TRBD2 matching 11 bases. Germline V gene lookup returns CDR1 SQVTM and CDR2 ANQGSEA. The junction had 7 bases not matched to a gene; V was cut back by 2 bases and J by 7 bases. The CDR3 consists of 15 residues. CDR3 bases: TGCAGCGTTGAACGGGTGGGACTAGCGGCAAATGAGCAGTTCTTC. It codes for CSVERVGLAANEQFF.